Listed here are 9 T cell receptor beta chains from one sample, sequenced in a study of beta chain features in type 1 diabetes. Reverse transcribing all isolated RNA meant expressed TCRB transcripts were sequenced. Measured with immunoSEQ multiplex PCR; TCRdb has only the in-frame clones, and not every one. The sample lists around 200,000 clones; approximately 13% were seen once. The sequenced sample consisted of central memory CD4+ T cells from blood. These receptors all stem from a woman younger than 35 in good health.

This clone has just a few counts. The rearrangement links TRBV15 to TRBJ1-5; TRBD1 might be the D (5 bases). Deletions cut 0 bases from V and 5 bases from J, with 17 bases between. CDR1 is LNHNV and CDR2 is YYDKDF in the germline V gene (reference sequence). The CDR3 spans 17 residues. The CDR3 coding sequence is TGTGCCACCAGCAGAGATCTGGGCAGGGTAAGCGATCAGCCCCAGCATTTT. Translation: CATSRDLGRVSDQPQHF.

A word on this clone: At the DNA level, this CDR3 is encoded by other sequences in the same sample as well. CDR3 DNA sequence: TGTGCCAGCAGCGGACTAGCGGGATACAATGAGCAGTTCTTC. As protein: CASSGLAGYNEQFF. The chain uses TRBV2 and TRBJ2-1; TRBD2 agrees at 12 bases. After removal of 6 bases from V and 4 bases from J, the junction contained 1 base not matched to a gene. Germline V lookup: CDR1 SNHLY, CDR2 FYNNEI. CDR3 length: 14 amino acids.

J is TRBJ1-1 and V is TRBV7-9, with a weak D call TRBD1 (6 bases). Trimming took off 4 bases at V and 0 bases at J, with 15 bases between the two ends. The CDR3 is 16 residues long. The V gene's germline CDR1 is SEHNR and CDR2 FQNEAQ (reference sequence). For the CDR3, the DNA is TGTGCCAGCAGCTCGGGCACAGGGTCAGTGAACACTGAAGCTTTCTTT. Translation: CASSSGTGSVNTEAFF.

The table lists this clone with a few counts. The V and J genes are TRBV4-3 and TRBJ2-7; D unclear. This CDR3 is built from 13 residues. Looked up from germline, CDR1 is LGHNA and CDR2 is YSLEER. V was shortened by 4 bases and J by 3 bases, with 10 bases between the two germline ends. In DNA form, the CDR3 reads TGCGCCAGCAGCCCCCAGGTATACTACGAGCAGTACTTC. Amino acid sequence: CASSPQVYYEQYF.

This clone was recorded at least ten times. The genes are TRBV19 and TRBJ1-2; possibly TRBD1 for D (6 bases). This CDR3 contains 15 residues. Trimming removed 4 bases at V and 0 bases at J, with 12 bases between. In germline, CDR1 is LNHDA, CDR2 SQIVND (reference sequence). The CDR3 bases are TGTGCCAGTAGTAGCGGACAGAAAGCTAACTATGGCTACACCTTC. Its translation: CASSSGQKANYGYTF. The whole variable domain, filled in from reference TRBV19 and TRBJ1-2, reads DGGITQSPKYLFRKEGQNVTLSCEQNLNHDAMYWYRQDPGQGLRLIYYSQIVNDFQKGDIAEGYSVSREKKESFPLTVTSAQKNPTAFYLCASSSGQKANYGYTFGSGTRLTVV.

This clone occurred a few times. V gene TRBV2 combines with J gene TRBJ2-5; the match to TRBD2 covers 14 bases. This CDR3 region has 15 residues. V lost 4 bases and J lost 4; bases outside the gene matches: 2. CDR1 and CDR2 (germline): SNHLY, FYNNEI. The CDR3 reads CASSGGLAGAETQYF. CDR3 sequence (DNA): TGTGCCAGCAGTGGGGGACTAGCGGGAGCAGAGACCCAGTACTTC.

This chain connects TRBV29-1 to TRBJ1-5, with TRBD1 matching over 8 bases. Germline trimming cut 7 bases from V and 2 bases from J; bases unmatched to any gene: 7. Germline CDR1 and CDR2: SQVTM and ANQGSEA. This CDR3 spans 14 amino acids. CDR3 sequence (DNA): TGCAGCGCACAGGGGGAAGGGGGCAATCAGCCCCAGCATTTT. It encodes CSAQGEGGNQPQHF.

V is TRBV6-5 and J is TRBJ2-1, with a possible D match to TRBD2 (5 bases). Trimming shortened V by 5 bases and J by 14 bases, and 13 bases separated the two germline ends. Germline V gene data show CDR1 as MNHEY and CDR2 as SVGAGI. CDR3 size: 11 residues. CDR3 region: CASSTFSVEFF. CDR3 in DNA: TGTGCCAGCAGTACATTTAGCGTCGAGTTCTTC.

The rearrangement joins TRBV21-1 to TRBJ1-3. TRBV21-1 counts as a pseudogene. The CDR3 consists of 12 residues. CDR3 bases: TGTGCCAGACCTAGCTCTGGAAACACCATATATTTT. Residues: CARPSSGNTIYF.